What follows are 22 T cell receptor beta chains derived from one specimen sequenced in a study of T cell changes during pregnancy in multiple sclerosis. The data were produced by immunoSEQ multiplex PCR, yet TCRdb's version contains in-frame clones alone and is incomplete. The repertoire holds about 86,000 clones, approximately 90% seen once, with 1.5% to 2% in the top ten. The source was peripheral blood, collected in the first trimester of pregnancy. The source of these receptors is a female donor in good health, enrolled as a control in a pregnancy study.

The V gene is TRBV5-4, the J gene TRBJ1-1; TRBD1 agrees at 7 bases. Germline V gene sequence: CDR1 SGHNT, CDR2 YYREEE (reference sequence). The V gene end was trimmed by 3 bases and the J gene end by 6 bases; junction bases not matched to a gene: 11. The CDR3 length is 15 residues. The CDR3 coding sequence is TGTGCCAGCAGCTCCAGACAGGGAAGGAGCGCTGAAGCTTTCTTT. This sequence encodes CASSSRQGRSAEAFF.

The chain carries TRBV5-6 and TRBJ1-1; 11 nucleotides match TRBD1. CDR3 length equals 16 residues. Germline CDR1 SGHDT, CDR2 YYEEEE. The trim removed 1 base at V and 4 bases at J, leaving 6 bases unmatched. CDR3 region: CASSLWTGGLGTEAFF. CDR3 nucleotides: TGTGCCAGCAGCTTGTGGACAGGGGGCTTGGGCACTGAAGCTTTCTTT.

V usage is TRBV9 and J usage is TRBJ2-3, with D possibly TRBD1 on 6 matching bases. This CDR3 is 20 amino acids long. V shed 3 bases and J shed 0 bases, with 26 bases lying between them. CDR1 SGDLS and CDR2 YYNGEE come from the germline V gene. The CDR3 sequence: CASSDRLTGRYDASTDTQYF. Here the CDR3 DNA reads TGTGCCAGCAGCGACCGTCTGACAGGACGTTATGATGCTAGCACAGATACGCAGTATTTT.

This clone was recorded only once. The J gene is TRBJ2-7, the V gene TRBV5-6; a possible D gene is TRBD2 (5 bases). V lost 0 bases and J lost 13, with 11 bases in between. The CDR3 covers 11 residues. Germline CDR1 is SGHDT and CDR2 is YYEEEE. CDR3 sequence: CASSLGQDLYF. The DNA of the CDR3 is TGTGCCAGCAGCTTGGGCCAGGACTTATACTTC.

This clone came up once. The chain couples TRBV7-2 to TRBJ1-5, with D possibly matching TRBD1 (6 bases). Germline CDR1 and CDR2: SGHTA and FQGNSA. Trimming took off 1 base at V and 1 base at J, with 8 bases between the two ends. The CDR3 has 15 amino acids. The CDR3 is CASSLDRASNQPQHF. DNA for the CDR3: TGTGCCAGCAGCTTAGACAGGGCGAGCAATCAGCCCCAGCATTTT. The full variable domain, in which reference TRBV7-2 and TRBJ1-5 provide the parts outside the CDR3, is GAGVSQSPSNKVTEKGKDVELRCDPISGHTALYWYRQSLGQGLEFLIYFQGNSAPDKSGLPSDRFSAERTGGSVSTLTIQRTQQEDSAVYLCASSLDRASNQPQHFGDGTRLSIL.

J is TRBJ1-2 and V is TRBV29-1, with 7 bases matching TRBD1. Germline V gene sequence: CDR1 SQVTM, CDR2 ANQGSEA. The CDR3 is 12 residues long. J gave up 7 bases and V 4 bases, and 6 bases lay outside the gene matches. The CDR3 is CSVVEGASGYTF. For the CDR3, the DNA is TGCAGCGTTGTAGAGGGGGCGAGTGGCTACACCTTC.

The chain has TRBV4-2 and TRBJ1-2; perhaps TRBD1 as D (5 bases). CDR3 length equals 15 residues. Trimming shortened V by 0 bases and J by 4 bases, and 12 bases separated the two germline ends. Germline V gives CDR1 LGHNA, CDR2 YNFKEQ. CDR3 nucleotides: TGTGCCAGCAGCCAAGAGCCGGGGGGGGGCTATGGCTACACCTTC. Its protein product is CASSQEPGGGYGYTF.

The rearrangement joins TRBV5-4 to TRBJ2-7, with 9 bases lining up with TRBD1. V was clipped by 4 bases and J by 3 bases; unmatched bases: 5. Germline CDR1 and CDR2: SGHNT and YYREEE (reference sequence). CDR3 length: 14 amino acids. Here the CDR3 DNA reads TGTGCCAGCAGCGGTCGACAGGGGGGCTACGAGCAGTACTTC. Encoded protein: CASSGRQGGYEQYF. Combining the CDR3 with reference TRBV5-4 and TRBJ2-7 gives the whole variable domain ETGVTQSPTHLIKTRGQQVTLRCSSQSGHNTVSWYQQALGQGPQFIFQYYREEENGRGNFPPRFSGLQFPNYSSELNVNALELDDSALYLCASSGRQGGYEQYFGPGTRLTVT.

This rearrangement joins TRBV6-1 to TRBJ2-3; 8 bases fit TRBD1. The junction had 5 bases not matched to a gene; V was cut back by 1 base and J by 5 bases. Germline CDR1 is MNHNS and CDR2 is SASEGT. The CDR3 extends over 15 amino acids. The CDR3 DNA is TGTGCCAGCAGTGAAGGGACAGGGAGTATAGATACGCAGTATTTT. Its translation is CASSEGTGSIDTQYF.

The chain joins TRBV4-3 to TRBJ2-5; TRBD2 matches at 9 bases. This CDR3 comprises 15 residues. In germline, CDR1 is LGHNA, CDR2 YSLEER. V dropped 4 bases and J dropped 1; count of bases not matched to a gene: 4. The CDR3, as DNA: TGCGCCAGCAGCCTTAGCGGGGGAGGCCAAGAGACCCAGTACTTC. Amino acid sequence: CASSLSGGGQETQYF.

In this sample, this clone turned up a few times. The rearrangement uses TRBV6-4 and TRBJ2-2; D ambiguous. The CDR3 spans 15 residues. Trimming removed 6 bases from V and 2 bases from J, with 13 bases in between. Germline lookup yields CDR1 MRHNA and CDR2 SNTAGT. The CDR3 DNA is TGTGCCAGCAGCCGGGTGGCTGATAACACCGGGGAGCTGTTTTTT. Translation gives CASSRVADNTGELFF.

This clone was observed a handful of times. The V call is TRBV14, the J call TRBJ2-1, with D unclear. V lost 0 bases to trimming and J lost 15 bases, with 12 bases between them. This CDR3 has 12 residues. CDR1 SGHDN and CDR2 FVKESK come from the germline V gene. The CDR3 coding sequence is TGTGCCAGCAGCCAAGATCTGAGACTGCCGTTCTTC. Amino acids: CASSQDLRLPFF.

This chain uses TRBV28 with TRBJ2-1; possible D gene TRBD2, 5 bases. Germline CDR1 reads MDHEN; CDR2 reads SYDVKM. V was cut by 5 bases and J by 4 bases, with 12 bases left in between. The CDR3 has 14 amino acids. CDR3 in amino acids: CASSPPGFYNEQFF. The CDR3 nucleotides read TGTGCCAGCAGTCCGCCGGGGTTTTACAATGAGCAGTTCTTC.

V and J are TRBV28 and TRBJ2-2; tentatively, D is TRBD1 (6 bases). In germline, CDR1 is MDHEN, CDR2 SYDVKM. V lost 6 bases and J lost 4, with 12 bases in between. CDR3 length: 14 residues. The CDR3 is CASSPQGPTGELFF. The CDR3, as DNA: TGTGCCAGCAGCCCACAGGGCCCCACCGGGGAGCTGTTTTTT.

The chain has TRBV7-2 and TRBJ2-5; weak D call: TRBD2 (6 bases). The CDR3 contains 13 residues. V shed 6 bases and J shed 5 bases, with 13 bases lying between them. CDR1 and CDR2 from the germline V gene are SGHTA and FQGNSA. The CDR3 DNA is TGTGCCAGCAGGGGAACTAGCACGGAGACCCAGTACTTC. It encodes CASRGTSTETQYF.

The CDR3 here is CASSSGTGMNTEAFF. The CDR3 nucleotides read TGTGCCAGCAGCTCTGGGACAGGAATGAACACTGAAGCTTTCTTT. V gene TRBV5-6 combines with J gene TRBJ1-1, with 8 bases lining up with TRBD1. The CDR3 length is 15 residues. CDR1 is SGHDT and CDR2 is YYEEEE in the germline V gene. The ends lost 3 bases at V and 0 bases at J; junction bases unmatched: 4.

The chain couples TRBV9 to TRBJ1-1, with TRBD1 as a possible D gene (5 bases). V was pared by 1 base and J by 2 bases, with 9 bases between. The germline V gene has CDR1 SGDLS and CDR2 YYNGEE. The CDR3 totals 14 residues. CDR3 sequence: CASSVTGLNTEAFF. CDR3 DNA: TGTGCCAGCAGCGTAACAGGATTAAACACTGAAGCTTTCTTT.

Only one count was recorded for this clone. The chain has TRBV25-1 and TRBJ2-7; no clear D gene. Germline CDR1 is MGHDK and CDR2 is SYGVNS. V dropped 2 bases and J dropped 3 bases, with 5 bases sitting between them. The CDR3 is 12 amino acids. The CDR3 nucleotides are TGTGCCAGCAGTGAAGCCAGCTACGAGCAGTACTTC. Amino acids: CASSEASYEQYF.

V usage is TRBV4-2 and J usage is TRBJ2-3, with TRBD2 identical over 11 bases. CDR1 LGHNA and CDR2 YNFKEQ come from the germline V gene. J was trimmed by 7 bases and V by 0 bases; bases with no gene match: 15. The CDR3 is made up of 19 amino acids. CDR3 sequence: CASSQDLGGLAGGGNTQYF. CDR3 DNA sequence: TGTGCCAGCAGCCAAGATTTAGGTGGTCTAGCGGGGGGCGGGAATACGCAGTATTTT.

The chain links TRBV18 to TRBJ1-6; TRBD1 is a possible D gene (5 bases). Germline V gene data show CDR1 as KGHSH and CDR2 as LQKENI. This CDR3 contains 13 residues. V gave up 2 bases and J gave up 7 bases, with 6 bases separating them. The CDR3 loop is CASSPNRNSPLHF. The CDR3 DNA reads TGTGCCAGCTCACCAAACAGGAATTCACCCCTCCACTTT.

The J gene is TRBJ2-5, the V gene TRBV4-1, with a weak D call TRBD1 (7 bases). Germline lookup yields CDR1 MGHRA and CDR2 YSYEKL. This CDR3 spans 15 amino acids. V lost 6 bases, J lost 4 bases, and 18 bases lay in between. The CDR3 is CASRRGLGSRETQYF. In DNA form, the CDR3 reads TGCGCCAGCAGAAGGGGGCTCGGGAGCAGAGAGACCCAGTACTTC.

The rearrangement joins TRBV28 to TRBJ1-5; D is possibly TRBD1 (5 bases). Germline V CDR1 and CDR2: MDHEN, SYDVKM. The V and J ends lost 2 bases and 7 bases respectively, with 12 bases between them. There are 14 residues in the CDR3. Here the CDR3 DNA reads TGTGCCAGCAGTTTAGGCAGGGTCGGACAGCCCCAGCATTTT. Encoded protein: CASSLGRVGQPQHF.